These 25 T cell receptor beta chains were all obtained from the same sample, sequenced in a study of cytomegalovirus exposure and HLA in healthy donors. Researchers ran the PCR with 60 Vbeta and 13 Jbeta primers. Repertoires were generated with immunoSEQ multiplex PCR, while TCRdb's copy carries only in-frame clones and drops some. This sample has about 130,000 clones, with more than 70% found just once. Material for sequencing was PBMCs. These receptors were collected from a human donor in good health.

The chain combines TRBV5-4 with TRBJ2-2; 8 bases line up with TRBD1. With 5 bases clipped from V and 6 bases from J, the junction kept 6 bases outside the gene matches. The germline gives CDR1 SGHNT, CDR2 YYREEE (reference sequence). The CDR3 covers 14 residues. CDR3 protein: CASSTDRVSGELFF. CDR3 sequence (DNA): TGTGCCAGCAGTACGGACAGGGTCTCCGGGGAGCTGTTTTTT.

This chain connects TRBV6-1 to TRBJ1-3; 9 bases are shared with TRBD1. CDR3 length equals 15 residues. The V gene's germline CDR1 is MNHNS and CDR2 SASEGT. V lost 6 bases, J lost 3 bases, and 6 bases stayed unmatched. The CDR3 spells CASSQQGAYGNTIYF. CDR3 nucleotides: TGTGCCAGCAGCCAACAGGGGGCGTATGGAAACACCATATATTTT.

This chain connects TRBV6-1 to TRBJ2-3; 7 nucleotides match TRBD1. The CDR3 is made up of 14 amino acids. Germline V gives CDR1 MNHNS, CDR2 SASEGT. With 6 bases clipped from V and 2 bases from J, the junction kept 5 bases outside the gene matches. This CDR3 is CASRQDRTTDTQYF. CDR3 DNA: TGTGCCAGCAGGCAGGACAGGACCACAGATACGCAGTATTTT.

This chain uses TRBV7-6 with TRBJ2-3; unclear D gene. V was clipped by 1 base and J by 2 bases, with 7 bases between them. Germline lookup yields CDR1 SGHVS and CDR2 FNYEAQ. CDR3 length equals 14 residues. The CDR3: CASSLGAHTDTQYF. CDR3 DNA: TGTGCCAGCAGCTTAGGCGCCCACACAGATACGCAGTATTTT.

This clone was detected only a few times. The V and J genes are TRBV7-9 and TRBJ1-1; TRBD1 is a possible D gene (6 bases). V lost 3 bases, J lost 1 base, and 12 bases lay in between. CDR1 SEHNR and CDR2 FQNEAQ come from the germline V gene (reference sequence). There are 15 residues in the CDR3. The CDR3 bases are TGTGCCAGCAGCTTTACAGGACAGCAGAACACTGAAGCTTTCTTT. Its protein is CASSFTGQQNTEAFF.

This chain's CDR3 is CASGWGGETDTQYF. Written as DNA, the CDR3 is TGTGCCAGCGGTTGGGGGGGGGAAACAGATACGCAGTATTTT. The chain employs TRBV6-4 and TRBJ2-3, with TRBD2 identical over 7 bases. The CDR3 has 14 residues. Germline values: CDR1 MRHNA, CDR2 SNTAGT. V shed 8 bases, J shed 3 bases, and the junction held 8 bases outside the gene matches.

The chain is built from TRBV18 and TRBJ1-5, with D perhaps TRBD1 (5 bases). Trimming removed 3 bases from V and 4 bases from J, with 10 bases in between. The CDR3 is made up of 14 amino acids. Per the germline V gene, CDR1 is KGHSH and CDR2 is LQKENI. This CDR3 reads CASSPRQNNQPQHF. The CDR3 nucleotides read TGTGCCAGCTCACCCAGACAGAATAATCAGCCCCAGCATTTT. The whole variable domain, filled in from reference TRBV18 and TRBJ1-5, reads NAGVMQNPRHLVRRRGQEARLRCSPMKGHSHVYWYRQLPEEGLKFMVYLQKENIIDESGMPKERFSAEFPKEGPSILRIQQVVRGDSAAYFCASSPRQNNQPQHFGDGTRLSIL.

CDR3: CASSPGGATEAFF. In DNA form, the CDR3 reads TGTGCCAGCAGCCCCGGCGGGGCCACTGAAGCTTTCTTT. V usage is TRBV11-3 and J usage is TRBJ1-1; weak D call: TRBD1 (5 bases). The germline CDR1 and CDR2 sequences are SGHNT and YENEEA. This CDR3 contains 13 residues. V was cut by 5 bases and J by 4 bases, with 11 bases left in between.

This clone turned up a few times. The chain uses TRBV6-1 and TRBJ2-7; D is ambiguous. Trimming shortened V by 1 base and J by 6 bases, and 4 bases separated the two germline ends. Germline V lookup: CDR1 MNHNS, CDR2 SASEGT. The CDR3 totals 11 residues. Here the CDR3 reads CASSEVREQYF. The CDR3 DNA sequence: TGTGCCAGCAGTGAAGTCCGCGAGCAGTACTTC.

V gene TRBV19 combines with J gene TRBJ1-2, with 7 bases identical to TRBD1. This CDR3 region has 16 residues. CDR1 and CDR2 from the germline V gene are LNHDA and SQIVND (reference sequence). The ends lost 1 base at V and 6 bases at J; junction bases unmatched: 11. CDR3 sequence reads: CASSIVDRLEVDGYTF. The DNA of the CDR3 is TGTGCCAGTAGTATAGTGGACAGGTTGGAGGTTGATGGCTACACCTTC.

V gene TRBV11-3 combines with J gene TRBJ1-1; the match to TRBD1 covers 9 bases. In germline, CDR1 is SGHNT, CDR2 YENEEA. With 3 bases clipped from V and 3 bases from J, the junction kept 8 bases outside the gene matches. The CDR3 spans 16 residues. The CDR3 region has the DNA TGTGCCAGCAGCTTTCACAGGGGGCCCTGGGACACTGAAGCTTTCTTT. The encoded protein is CASSFHRGPWDTEAFF.

The J gene is TRBJ2-7, the V gene TRBV27; D possibly corresponds to TRBD2 (6 bases). V was trimmed by 4 bases and J by 5 bases, leaving 18 bases between them. In germline, CDR1 is MNHEY, CDR2 SMNVEV (reference sequence). The CDR3 has 15 amino acids. CDR3 residues: CASSSQGPGGHEQYF. DNA for the CDR3: TGTGCCAGCAGTTCGCAAGGGCCCGGAGGGCACGAGCAGTACTTC.

The gene calls are TRBV6-6 and TRBJ2-3; 8 nucleotides agree with TRBD1. This CDR3 contains 16 residues. The V and J ends lost 5 bases and 0 bases, in that order; junction bases with no gene match: 7. From germline, CDR1 is MNHNY and CDR2 SVGAGI (reference sequence). This CDR3 is CASSLRQGPSTDTQYF. The CDR3 DNA follows: TGTGCCAGCAGTCTCCGACAGGGGCCAAGCACAGATACGCAGTATTTT.

The chain employs TRBV27 and TRBJ1-5; the match to TRBD1 covers 7 bases. Per the germline V gene, CDR1 is MNHEY and CDR2 is SMNVEV (reference sequence). CDR3 length: 18 amino acids. The trim removed 5 bases at V and 0 bases at J, leaving 13 bases unmatched. The CDR3 DNA is TGTGCCAGCAGTGGGTCGGGACAGATTAACTATAGCAATCAGCCCCAGCATTTT. Its protein is CASSGSGQINYSNQPQHF.

This chain uses TRBV7-8 with TRBJ2-3, with 9 positions matching TRBD2. This CDR3 is built from 16 residues. Per germline, CDR1 SGHVS and CDR2 FQNEAQ. V gave up 5 bases and J gave up 0 bases; unmatched junction bases: 6. The CDR3 sequence: CASSPSAGGSTDTQYF. In DNA, the CDR3 is TGTGCCAGCAGCCCCAGCGCGGGGGGGAGCACAGATACGCAGTATTTT. Variable domain in full (rest from reference TRBV7-8 and TRBJ2-3): GAGVSQSPRYKVAKRGQDVALRCDPISGHVSLFWYQQALGQGPEFLTYFQNEAQLDKSGLPSDRFFAERPEGSVSTLKIQRTQQEDSAVYLCASSPSAGGSTDTQYFGPGTRLTVL.

The CDR3 loop is CASSAPGYASTDTQYF. In DNA, the CDR3 is TGTGCCAGCAGTGCCCCGGGGTATGCTAGCACAGATACGCAGTATTTT. The V gene is TRBV6-6, the J gene TRBJ2-3, with TRBD2 as a possible D gene (5 bases). Germline CDR1 MNHNY, CDR2 SVGAGI (reference sequence). CDR3 length equals 16 residues. Trimming stripped 5 bases from V and 0 bases from J, with 15 bases between.

This chain connects TRBV5-1 to TRBJ1-2; the match to TRBD1 covers 7 bases. Germline trimming cut 0 bases from V and 1 base from J; bases unmatched to any gene: 6. The CDR3 runs to 16 residues. Germline values: CDR1 SGHRS, CDR2 YFSETQ. CDR3 residues: CASSLGDSHINYGYTF. The CDR3 DNA reads TGCGCCAGCAGCTTGGGGGACAGCCATATTAACTATGGCTACACCTTC.

This sequence joins TRBV7-3 and TRBJ2-7; the D gene is possibly TRBD2 (5 bases). This CDR3 spans 15 amino acids. Trimming took 1 base from V and 1 from J, leaving 11 bases between them. Germline CDR1 SGHTA, CDR2 FQGTGA. CDR3 DNA sequence: TGTGCCAGCAGCTTAAGAGGCGGGCAGTCCTACGAGCAGTACTTC. Its protein product is CASSLRGGQSYEQYF.

This clone showed up just once. The gene calls are TRBV5-1 and TRBJ1-2, with 12 bases identical to TRBD1. CDR1 is SGHRS and CDR2 is YFSETQ in the germline V gene. This CDR3 spans 17 amino acids. The V segment lost 5 bases and the J segment 4 bases; nucleotides outside the gene matches: 12. The CDR3 sequence is CASRQTGTGGSGYGYTF. Here the CDR3 DNA reads TGCGCCAGCAGACAAACCGGGACAGGGGGCTCAGGCTATGGCTACACCTTC. The full variable domain, completed using reference TRBV5-1 and TRBJ1-2, is KAGVTQTPRYLIKTRGQQVTLSCSPISGHRSVSWYQQTPGQGLQFLFEYFSETQRNKGNFPGRFSGRQFSNSRSEMNVSTLELGDSALYLCASRQTGTGGSGYGYTFGSGTRLTVV.

The rearrangement joins TRBV6-1 to TRBJ1-1; a weak D match, TRBD1 (5 bases). V was shortened by 4 bases and J by 7 bases, with 10 bases between the two germline ends. The CDR3 spans 12 residues. The germline gives CDR1 MNHNS, CDR2 SASEGT. The CDR3 DNA is TGTGCCAGCAGTGCTGGACACCTTGAAGCTTTCTTT. Translated, it gives CASSAGHLEAFF.

The chain carries TRBV5-1 and TRBJ2-1; 7 positions agree with TRBD2. From germline, CDR1 is SGHRS and CDR2 YFSETQ. J was trimmed by 8 bases and V by 4 bases; bases with no gene match: 3. CDR3 length: 12 residues. CDR3 nucleotides: TGCGCCAGCAGCATCCTAGCGGATGAGCAGTTCTTC. It encodes CASSILADEQFF.

J is TRBJ1-1 and V is TRBV6-1; no definite D call. V lost 3 bases and J lost 0, with 11 bases in between. Germline V gene data show CDR1 as MNHNS and CDR2 as SASEGT. This CDR3 has 15 residues. This CDR3 reads CASSDEGMMNTEAFF. CDR3 sequence (DNA): TGTGCCAGCAGTGACGAGGGCATGATGAACACTGAAGCTTTCTTT.

The chain carries TRBV5-6 and TRBJ2-5; 9 bases are shared with TRBD2. The germline V gene has CDR1 SGHDT and CDR2 YYEEEE. V lost 2 bases and J lost 3; bases outside the gene matches: 8. The CDR3 totals 16 residues. The CDR3 loop is CASSFLSGGRKETQYF. CDR3 sequence (DNA): TGTGCCAGCAGCTTCCTAAGCGGGGGGAGAAAAGAGACCCAGTACTTC.

Details on this clone: One end of the junction does not line up with germline, which may come from a read error. This sequence joins TRBV19 and TRBJ1-1; TRBD1 might be the D (6 bases). The CDR3 has 18 amino acids. The germline gives CDR1 LNHDA, CDR2 SQIVND (reference sequence). Here the CDR3 DNA reads TGTGCCAGTAGTTTAGAGGGGGGGGGACCCTCCGTGGACACTGAAGCTTTCTTT. Amino acids: CASSLEGGGPSVDTEAFF.

This clone has a single count. Additional DNA sequences in this sample encode the identical CDR3. The chain uses TRBV2 and TRBJ1-2; unclear D gene. The CDR3 length is 11 residues. The V gene's germline CDR1 is SNHLY and CDR2 FYNNEI. The V end was cut by 2 bases, the J end by 8 bases, with 6 bases between. The chain's CDR3 is CASSETYGYTF. For the CDR3, the DNA is TGTGCCAGCAGTGAAACTTACGGCTACACCTTC.